The 2 T cell receptor beta chains in this list originate from one sample, sequenced in a study of blood T cell repertoires in COVID-19. The assay was immunoSEQ multiplex PCR, and TCRdb's table has in-frame clones only and misses some. This table has more than 85,000 clones, approximately 88% appearing once. Sequencing used peripheral blood. Receptors were obtained from a human donor in a cohort sampled during active COVID-19.

This chain uses TRBV5-5 with TRBJ2-7; 9 nucleotides match TRBD1. This CDR3 spans 15 amino acids. Trimming cost V 4 bases and J 4 bases; bases outside gene matches: 9. CDR1 SGHKS and CDR2 YYEKEE come from the germline V gene (reference sequence). This CDR3 reads CASSEAGTGTYEQYF. The CDR3 nucleotides are TGTGCCAGCAGCGAAGCCGGGACAGGGACATACGAGCAGTACTTC.

The chain has TRBV7-2 and TRBJ1-5; D not certain. The CDR3 extends over 14 amino acids. Between the trimmed V and J ends, which lost 1 base and 3 bases, there was a span of 7 bases. Germline V gives CDR1 SGHTA, CDR2 FQGNSA. The CDR3 DNA is TGTGCCAGCAGCTTAGTCCAGGCCAATCAGCCCCAGCATTTT. This sequence encodes CASSLVQANQPQHF.